The 2 T cell receptor beta chains below all came from one sample that was sequenced in a study of T-cell reconstitution after alpha-beta-depleted transplantation in children. Preparation of the TCRbeta library used unique molecular identifiers. TCRdb processed the PCR reads anew with MiXCR; each CDR3 protein has one entry. The table has more than 300,000 distinct CDR3 sequences, 15% to 20% seen once. Source: PBMCs, mostly from graft donor cells, taken 360 days after TCRalphabeta/CD19-depleted stem cell transplant. These receptors were collected from a male patient between 2 and 9 years old who had a stem cell transplant for acute lymphoblastic leukemia, so the T cells may come from the graft donor.

This rearrangement joins TRBV5-6 to TRBJ2-3, with D possibly matching TRBD2 (6 bases). The V gene's germline CDR1 is SGHDT and CDR2 YYEEEE. This CDR3 has 14 amino acids. Deletions cut 4 bases from V and 4 bases from J, with 13 bases between. The CDR3 DNA follows: TGTGCCAGCAGCCCCCAGGCTAGCGCAGATACGCAGTATTTT. It is translated as CASSPQASADTQYF.

There are a few counts of this clonotype. This chain uses TRBV6-2 or TRBV6-3 with TRBJ2-1, with 7 bases aligning to TRBD2. V was pared by 3 bases and J by 5 bases, with 10 bases of the junction left unmatched. From germline, CDR1 is MNHEY and CDR2 SVGEGT. The CDR3 runs to 16 residues. The CDR3 sequence: CASSYFGGSNNNEQFF. The CDR3 region has the DNA TGTGCCAGCAGTTATTTTGGCGGGAGCAACAACAATGAGCAGTTCTTC.